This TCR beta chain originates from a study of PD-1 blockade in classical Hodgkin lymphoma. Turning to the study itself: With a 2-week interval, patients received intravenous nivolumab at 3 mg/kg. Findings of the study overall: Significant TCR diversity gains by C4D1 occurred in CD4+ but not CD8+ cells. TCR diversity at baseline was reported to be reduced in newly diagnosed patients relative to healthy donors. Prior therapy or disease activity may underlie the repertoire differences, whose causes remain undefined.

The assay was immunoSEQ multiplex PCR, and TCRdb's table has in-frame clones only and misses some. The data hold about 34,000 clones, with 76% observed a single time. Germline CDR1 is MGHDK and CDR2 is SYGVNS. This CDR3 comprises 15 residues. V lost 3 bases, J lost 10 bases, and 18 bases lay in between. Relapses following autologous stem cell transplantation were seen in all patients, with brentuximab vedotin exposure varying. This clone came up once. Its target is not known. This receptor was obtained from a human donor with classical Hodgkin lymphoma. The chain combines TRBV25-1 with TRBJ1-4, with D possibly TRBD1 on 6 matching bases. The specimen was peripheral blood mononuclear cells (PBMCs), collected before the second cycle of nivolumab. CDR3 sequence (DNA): TGTGCCAGCAGTGAGACAGTCCCTATAGGGGGAAAACTGTTTTTT. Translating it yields CASSETVPIGGKLFF.